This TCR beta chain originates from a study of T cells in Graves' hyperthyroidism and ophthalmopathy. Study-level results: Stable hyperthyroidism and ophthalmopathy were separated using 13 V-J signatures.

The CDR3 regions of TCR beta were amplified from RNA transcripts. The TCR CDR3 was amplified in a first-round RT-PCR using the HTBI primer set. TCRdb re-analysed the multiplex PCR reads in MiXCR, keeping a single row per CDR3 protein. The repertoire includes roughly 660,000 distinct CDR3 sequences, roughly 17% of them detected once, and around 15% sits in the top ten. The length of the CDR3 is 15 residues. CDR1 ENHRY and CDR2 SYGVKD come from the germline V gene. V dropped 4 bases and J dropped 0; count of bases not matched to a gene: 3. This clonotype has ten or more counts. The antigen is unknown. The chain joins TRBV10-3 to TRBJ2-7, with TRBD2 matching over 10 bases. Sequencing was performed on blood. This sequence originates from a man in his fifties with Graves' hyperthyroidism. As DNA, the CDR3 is TGTGCCATCAGTGCTAGCGGGGGAAGCTCCTACGAGCAGTACTTC. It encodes CAISASGGSSYEQYF.